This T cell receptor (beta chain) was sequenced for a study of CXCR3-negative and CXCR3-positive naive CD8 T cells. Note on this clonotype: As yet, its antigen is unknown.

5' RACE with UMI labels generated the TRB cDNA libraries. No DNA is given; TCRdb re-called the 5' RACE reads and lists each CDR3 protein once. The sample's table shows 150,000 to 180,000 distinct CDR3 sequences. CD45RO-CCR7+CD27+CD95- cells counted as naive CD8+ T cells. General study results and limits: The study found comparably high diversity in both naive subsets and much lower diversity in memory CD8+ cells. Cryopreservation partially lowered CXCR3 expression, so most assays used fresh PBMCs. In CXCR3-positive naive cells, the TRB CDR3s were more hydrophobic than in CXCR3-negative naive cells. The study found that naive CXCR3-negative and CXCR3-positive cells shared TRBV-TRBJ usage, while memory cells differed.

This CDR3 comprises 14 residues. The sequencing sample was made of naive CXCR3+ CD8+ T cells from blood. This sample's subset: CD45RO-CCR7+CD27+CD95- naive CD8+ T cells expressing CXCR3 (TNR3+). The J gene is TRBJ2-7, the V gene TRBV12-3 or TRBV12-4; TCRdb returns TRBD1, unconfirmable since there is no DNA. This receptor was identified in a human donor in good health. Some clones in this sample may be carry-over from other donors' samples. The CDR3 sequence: CASSPRVPSYEQYF.